These 20 T cell receptor beta chains share one sample of origin, sequenced in a study of beta chain features in type 1 diabetes. Study results and limitations: Across all four CD4+ subsets, people with type 1 diabetes showed modestly shorter TCRB CDR3s.

The study reverse transcribed the entire isolated RNA, so it sequenced expressed TCRB transcripts. Data came from immunoSEQ multiplex PCR; TCRdb stores just in-frame clones and leaves some out. The sample carries hundreds of thousands of clones, over 11% recorded once. No antigen has been identified for these receptors. Input material: naive CD4+ T cells from blood. The receptors were gathered from a man aged 18 to 29 with type 1 diabetes.

The V gene is TRBV11-2, the J gene TRBJ2-1; D gene unclear. In germline, CDR1 is SGHAT, CDR2 FQNNGV. The CDR3 length is 11 residues. V was shortened by 5 bases and J by 8 bases, with 7 bases between the two germline ends. This chain's CDR3 is CASSVSDEQFF. CDR3 in DNA: TGTGCCAGCAGCGTGAGTGATGAGCAGTTCTTC.

The rearrangement links TRBV4-1 to TRBJ2-2, with D unresolved. The CDR3 spans 15 residues. The ends were cut back, 1 base at V and 7 bases at J, with 13 bases in the middle. The germline V gene encodes CDR1 MGHRA and CDR2 YSYEKL. The CDR3 bases are TGCGCCAGCAGCCAAGCGATCCCACCCGGCGGGGAGCTGTTTTTT. It yields the protein CASSQAIPPGGELFF.

This clone turned up a few times. This chain joins TRBV6-6 and TRBJ1-1; D is perhaps TRBD1 (5 bases). This CDR3 has 13 amino acids. V lost 7 bases and J 4 bases, leaving 13 bases between the germline ends. Germline assignment: CDR1 MNHNY and CDR2 SVGAGI (reference sequence). CDR3 DNA sequence: TGTGCCAGCACCCCCGGTGGGGGCACTGAAGCTTTCTTT. Amino acids: CASTPGGGTEAFF.

This clone was counted a single time. The chain uses TRBV5-4 and TRBJ2-3; maybe TRBD2 (6 bases). The V gene's germline CDR1 is SGHNT and CDR2 YYREEE (reference sequence). Trimming shortened V by 0 bases and J by 0 bases, and 8 bases separated the two germline ends. The CDR3 loop spans 15 amino acids. The CDR3 region has the DNA TGTGCCAGCAGCTTGGGGACTACGAGCACAGATACGCAGTATTTT. The encoded protein is CASSLGTTSTDTQYF.

V gene TRBV5-6 combines with J gene TRBJ2-5; D not resolved. This CDR3 spans 16 amino acids. Germline CDR1 is SGHDT and CDR2 is YYEEEE. Trimming took 2 bases from V and 5 from J, leaving 19 bases between them. CDR3 region: CASSFLGVSTTETQYF. The CDR3, as DNA: TGTGCCAGCAGCTTTTTAGGTGTTAGCACTACGGAGACCCAGTACTTC. Full variable domain (outside the CDR3, taken from reference TRBV5-6 and TRBJ2-5): DAGVTQSPTHLIKTRGQQVTLRCSPKSGHDTVSWYQQALGQGPQFIFQYYEEEERQRGNFPDRFSGHQFPNYSSELNVNALLLGDSALYLCASSFLGVSTTETQYFGPGTRLLVL.

J is TRBJ1-5 and V is TRBV7-8; D ambiguous. Trimming left V 0 bases short and J 3 bases short, with 6 bases between. Per the germline V gene, CDR1 is SGHVS and CDR2 is FQNEAQ. The CDR3 length is 14 residues. The CDR3 DNA is TGTGCCAGCAGCTTAGCGGAGACCAATCAGCCCCAGCATTTT. Amino acid sequence: CASSLAETNQPQHF.

This clone was seen more than once but under ten times. The chain joins TRBV4-1 to TRBJ1-4, with 9 bases matching TRBD1. V gave up 1 base and J gave up 8 bases; unmatched junction bases: 5. This CDR3 is built from 15 residues. Germline V gene lookup returns CDR1 MGHRA and CDR2 YSYEKL. The CDR3 DNA sequence: TGCGCCAGCAGCCAAGTGGGACAGGGCCAAGAAAAACTGTTTTTT. The encoded protein is CASSQVGQGQEKLFF.

The rearrangement joins TRBV18 to TRBJ1-3; D perhaps matches TRBD1 (5 bases). Deletions cut 2 bases from V and 0 bases from J, with 8 bases between. Germline CDR1 reads KGHSH; CDR2 reads LQKENI. There are 15 residues in the CDR3. In DNA form, the CDR3 reads TGTGCCAGCTCACCAACTAGGGGCTCTGGAAACACCATATATTTT. Translating gives CASSPTRGSGNTIYF.

In its sample, this clone was seen a few times. The V and J genes are TRBV25-1 and TRBJ2-5; TRBD2 is a possible D gene (5 bases). The assigned J gene may be wrong: the sequence end matches TRBJ2-7 better. The CDR3 has 11 residues. CDR1 and CDR2 from the germline V gene are MGHDK and SYGVNS. CDR3 region: CASGSLYEQYF. Written as DNA, the CDR3 is TGTGCCAGTGGGAGTTTGTACGAGCAGTACTTC.

The genes are TRBV7-2 and TRBJ2-2, with 12 bases matching TRBD2. Germline CDR1 reads SGHTA; CDR2 reads FQGNSA. V lost 5 bases, J lost 4 bases, and 2 bases stayed unmatched. This CDR3 spans 15 amino acids. The CDR3, as DNA: TGTGCCAGCAGCGGACTAGCGGGGCTCACCGGGGAGCTGTTTTTT. It yields the protein CASSGLAGLTGELFF.

This clone was counted between two and nine times. CDR3 DNA sequence: TGCGCCAGCAGCCAGGTCGCGGGGGCTGCCCACCGATCCTACAATGAGCAGTTCTTC. The encoded protein is CASSQVAGAAHRSYNEQFF. The chain uses TRBV4-1 and TRBJ2-1; maybe TRBD2 (7 bases). The germline V gene has CDR1 MGHRA and CDR2 YSYEKL. V was cut by 3 bases and J by 1 base, with 22 bases left in between. This CDR3 contains 19 residues.

The chain links TRBV5-1 to TRBJ2-5; D is unresolved. The CDR3 runs to 14 residues. Trimming stripped 0 bases from V and 1 base from J, with 7 bases between. Germline lookup yields CDR1 SGHRS and CDR2 YFSETQ. This CDR3 reads CASSLALSQETQYF. Written as DNA, the CDR3 is TGCGCCAGCAGCTTGGCCCTCAGCCAAGAGACCCAGTACTTC.

This clone appeared a few times. This sequence joins TRBV5-1 and TRBJ2-5; the match to TRBD1 covers 9 bases. The V and J ends lost 7 bases and 1 base, in that order; junction bases with no gene match: 5. Germline loops: CDR1 SGHRS, CDR2 YFSETQ. There are 14 residues in the CDR3. For the CDR3, the DNA is TGCGCCAGCGGACAGGGGCAAAGCCAAGAGACCCAGTACTTC. This sequence encodes CASGQGQSQETQYF.

This clone was recorded once. J is TRBJ1-4 and V is TRBV30, with TRBD1 identical over 12 bases. V shed 3 bases and J 8 bases; nucleotides not matched to a gene: 4. The CDR3 is 14 amino acids. The germline V gene has CDR1 GTSNPN and CDR2 SVGIG (reference sequence). The CDR3, as DNA: TGTGCCTGGAGGTGGGACAGGGGGCCAGAAAAACTGTTTTTT. Its translation is CAWRWDRGPEKLFF.

This clone has just a few counts. This rearrangement joins TRBV29-1 to TRBJ1-2; 7 bases fit TRBD1. CDR1 and CDR2 from the germline V gene are SQVTM and ANQGSEA. CDR3 length: 15 residues. V lost 6 bases and J lost 3; bases outside the gene matches: 13. The CDR3 here is CSVPFRGQGYYGYTF. CDR3 in DNA: TGCAGCGTCCCATTTAGGGGGCAGGGTTACTATGGCTACACCTTC.

This clone was observed a handful of times. CDR3 region: CASSQAGQGFSYEQYF. In DNA form, the CDR3 reads TGTGCCAGCAGCCAAGCGGGACAGGGTTTTTCCTACGAGCAGTACTTC. The chain employs TRBV4-2 and TRBJ2-7; 9 positions match TRBD1. With V trimmed by 1 base and J by 1 base, 5 bases remained unmatched. CDR3 length: 16 residues. CDR1 and CDR2 from the germline V gene are LGHNA and YNFKEQ.

This clone was detected only a few times. The chain combines TRBV9 with TRBJ2-2, with TRBD1 matching over 8 bases. CDR1 and CDR2 (germline): SGDLS, YYNGEE. The CDR3 totals 15 residues. The V segment lost 3 bases and the J segment 3 bases; nucleotides outside the gene matches: 4. The CDR3 here is CASSAWTGYTGELFF. CDR3 DNA sequence: TGTGCCAGCAGCGCCTGGACAGGGTACACCGGGGAGCTGTTTTTT.

This clone has only a few counts. One end of the junction is discordant with germline, which a read error may explain. This chain connects TRBV7-7 to TRBJ2-1, with D perhaps TRBD2 (7 bases). The germline V gene encodes CDR1 SSHAT and CDR2 FNYEAQ (reference sequence). The CDR3 is made up of 15 amino acids. CDR3 in DNA: TGTGCTAGCAGCTTATTCGGGGGGCCCGAGAGTGAGCAGTTCTTC. It codes for CASSLFGGPESEQFF.

This clone was picked up a small number of times. The chain couples TRBV25-1 to TRBJ2-1, with 13 bases identical to TRBD2. The length of the CDR3 is 16 residues. With 3 bases clipped from V and 8 bases from J, the junction kept 7 bases outside the gene matches. Germline V CDR1 and CDR2: MGHDK, SYGVNS. CDR3 bases: TGTGCCAGCAGTGACGGACTAGCGGGGGACCATGATGAGCAGTTCTTC. It codes for CASSDGLAGDHDEQFF.

This clone has more than one count but fewer than ten. The chain links TRBV28 to TRBJ2-1; 13 bases match TRBD2. This CDR3 region has 16 residues. V gave up 3 bases and J gave up 7 bases; unmatched junction bases: 6. The V gene's germline CDR1 is MDHEN and CDR2 SYDVKM. The DNA of the CDR3 is TGTGCCAGCAGTTTTTCAGGGACTAGCGGGGCGAATGAGCAGTTCTTC. It specifies CASSFSGTSGANEQFF.